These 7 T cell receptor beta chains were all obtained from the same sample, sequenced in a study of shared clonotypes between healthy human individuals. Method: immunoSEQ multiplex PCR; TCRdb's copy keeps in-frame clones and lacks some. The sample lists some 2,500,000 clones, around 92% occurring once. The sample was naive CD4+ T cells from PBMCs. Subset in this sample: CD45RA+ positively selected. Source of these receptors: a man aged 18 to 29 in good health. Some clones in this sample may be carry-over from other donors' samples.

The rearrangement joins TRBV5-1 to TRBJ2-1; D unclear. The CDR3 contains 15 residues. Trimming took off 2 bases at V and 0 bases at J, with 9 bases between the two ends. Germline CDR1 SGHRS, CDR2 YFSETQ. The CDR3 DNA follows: TGCGCCAGCAGCTTTATGGAGAGCTCCTACAATGAGCAGTTCTTC. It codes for CASSFMESSYNEQFF.

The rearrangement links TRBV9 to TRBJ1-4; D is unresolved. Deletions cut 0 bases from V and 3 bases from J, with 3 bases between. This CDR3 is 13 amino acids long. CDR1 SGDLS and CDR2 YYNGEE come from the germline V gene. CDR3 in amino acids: CASSVVPNEKLFF. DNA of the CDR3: TGTGCCAGCAGCGTAGTCCCTAATGAAAAACTGTTTTTT.

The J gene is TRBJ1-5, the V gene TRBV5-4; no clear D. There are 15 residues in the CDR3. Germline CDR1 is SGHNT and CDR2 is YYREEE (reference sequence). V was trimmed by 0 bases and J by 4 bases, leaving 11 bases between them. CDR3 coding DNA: TGTGCCAGCAGCTTGGGACCGGTGGATAATCAGCCCCAGCATTTT. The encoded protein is CASSLGPVDNQPQHF.

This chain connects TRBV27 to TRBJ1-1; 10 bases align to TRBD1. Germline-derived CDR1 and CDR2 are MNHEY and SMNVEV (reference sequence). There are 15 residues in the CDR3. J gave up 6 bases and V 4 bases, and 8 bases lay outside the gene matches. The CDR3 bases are TGTGCCAGCAGTTCCTGGACAGGGGGAAATCCTGAAGCTTTCTTT. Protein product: CASSSWTGGNPEAFF.

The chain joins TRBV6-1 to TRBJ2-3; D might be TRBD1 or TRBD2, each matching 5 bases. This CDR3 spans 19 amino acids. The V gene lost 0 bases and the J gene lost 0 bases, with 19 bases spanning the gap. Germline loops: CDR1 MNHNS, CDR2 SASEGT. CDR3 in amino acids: CASSEALRGAVTSTDTQYF. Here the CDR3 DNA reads TGTGCCAGCAGTGAAGCGCTAAGGGGAGCAGTTACTAGCACAGATACGCAGTATTTT.

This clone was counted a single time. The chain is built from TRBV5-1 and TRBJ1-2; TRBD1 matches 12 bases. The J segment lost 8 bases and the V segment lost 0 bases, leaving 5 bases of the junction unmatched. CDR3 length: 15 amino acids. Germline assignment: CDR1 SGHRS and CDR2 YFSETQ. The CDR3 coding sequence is TGCGCCAGCAGCTTGGAGGGGACAGGGGGCAGCGGCTACACCTTC. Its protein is CASSLEGTGGSGYTF.

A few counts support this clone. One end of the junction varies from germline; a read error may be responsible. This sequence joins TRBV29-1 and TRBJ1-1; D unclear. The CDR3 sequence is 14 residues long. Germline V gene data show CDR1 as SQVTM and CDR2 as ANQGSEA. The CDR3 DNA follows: TGCAGCGTGGAAGGTCGGTACCGGGATACTGAAGCTTTCTTT. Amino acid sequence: CSVEGRYRDTEAFF.